These 25 T cell receptor beta chains came from one sample sequenced in a study of T cell repertoires in cytomegalovirus infection. From the reads, TCRdb called clonotypes with MiXCR, one entry per CDR3 protein. Of approximately 250,000 distinct CDR3 sequences in the sample, 20% to 25% were seen once. Sequenced material: CD8+ T cells from PBMCs. Receptors were obtained from a human donor in good health (CMV status not recorded). Some clones in this sample may be carry-over from other donors' samples.

This clonotype was counted once. The CDR3 loop reads CASSEEVGTGLNTEAFF. The CDR3 nucleotides are TGTGCCAGCAGTGAAGAGGTCGGGACAGGGCTGAACACTGAAGCTTTCTTT. The J gene is TRBJ1-1, the V gene TRBV2, with TRBD1 matching 9 bases. CDR3 size: 17 residues. Looked up from germline, CDR1 is SNHLY and CDR2 is FYNNEI. J gave up 0 bases and V 1 base, and 6 bases lay outside the gene matches.

CDR3 sequence (DNA): TGTGCCAGCAGTGTCCAGGGGGCATTGGAGACCCAGTACTTC. Its translation: CASSVQGALETQYF. This chain links TRBV25-1 with TRBJ2-5, with 8 bases matching TRBD1. Germline V gene sequence: CDR1 MGHDK, CDR2 SYGVNS. The CDR3 runs to 14 residues. V was clipped by 4 bases and J by 5 bases; unmatched bases: 6.

V is TRBV29-1 and J is TRBJ2-3; 9 nucleotides line up with TRBD1. V was pared by 7 bases and J by 2 bases, with 7 bases of the junction left unmatched. CDR1 SQVTM and CDR2 ANQGSEA come from the germline V gene. This CDR3 is built from 14 residues. DNA for the CDR3: TGCAGCGAGGTGGGACAGGGAGTCACAGATACGCAGTATTTT. The encoded protein is CSEVGQGVTDTQYF.

This clonotype has more than one count but fewer than ten. The chain recombines TRBV9 with TRBJ1-3, with D possibly being TRBD1 (5 bases). Trimming stripped 3 bases from V and 0 bases from J, with 10 bases between. Germline V gene lookup returns CDR1 SGDLS and CDR2 YYNGEE. The length of the CDR3 is 15 residues. CDR3: CASSETGLSGNTIYF. The CDR3 DNA reads TGTGCCAGCAGCGAAACAGGACTCTCTGGAAACACCATATATTTT.

This chain connects TRBV27 to TRBJ1-2, with D unclear. Trimming pared 3 bases from V and 8 bases from J, leaving 13 bases between. Germline lookup yields CDR1 MNHEY and CDR2 SMNVEV (reference sequence). This CDR3 is 13 amino acids long. CDR3 region: CASSFSRVGGYTF. CDR3 nucleotides: TGTGCCAGCAGTTTTTCGAGAGTTGGGGGCTACACCTTC.

The chain links TRBV20-1 to TRBJ2-5, with D tentatively TRBD1 (6 bases). The CDR3 is made up of 13 amino acids. Trimming took 6 bases from V and 5 from J, leaving 16 bases between them. The germline V gene has CDR1 DFQATT and CDR2 SNEGSKA (reference sequence). CDR3 DNA sequence: TGCAGTGCAAACACAGGGTTGGGGGAGACCCAGTACTTC. It codes for CSANTGLGETQYF.

V and J are TRBV29-1 and TRBJ2-3, with 8 bases aligning to TRBD2. The V gene end was trimmed by 0 bases and the J gene end by 0 bases; junction bases not matched to a gene: 2. Germline CDR1 is SQVTM and CDR2 is ANQGSEA. CDR3 length: 15 residues. CDR3: CSVEEGGGSTDTQYF. The CDR3 DNA reads TGCAGCGTTGAAGAGGGCGGGGGGAGCACAGATACGCAGTATTTT.

The chain employs TRBV12-3 or TRBV12-4 and TRBJ1-2; weak D call: TRBD1 (5 bases). Trimming left V 3 bases short and J 4 bases short, with 9 bases between. This CDR3 region has 13 residues. The CDR3 DNA reads as TGTGCCAGCAGTTTGGGGCAGGCCTATGGCTACACCTTC. It translates to CASSLGQAYGYTF.

This clonotype was seen only a few times. The chain recombines TRBV29-1 with TRBJ2-1, with 12 positions matching TRBD1. Unmatched junction bases numbered 6, after V lost 6 bases and J lost 6 bases. CDR1 is SQVTM and CDR2 is ANQGSEA in the germline V gene. The CDR3 consists of 14 residues. This CDR3 reads CSVHRDRGLNEQFF. The CDR3 nucleotides read TGCAGCGTGCACCGGGACAGGGGGCTCAATGAGCAGTTCTTC.

J is TRBJ2-3 and V is TRBV5-8; D is possibly TRBD2 (6 bases). V dropped 3 bases and J dropped 10 bases, with 9 bases sitting between them. This CDR3 spans 11 amino acids. Germline V gives CDR1 SGHTS, CDR2 YDEGEE. The DNA of the CDR3 is TGTGCCAGCAGCTGGGACTGGGCGCAGTATTTT. Its translation is CASSWDWAQYF. Supplemented by reference TRBV5-8 and TRBJ2-3, the full variable domain reads EAGVTQSPTHLIKTRGQQATLRCSPISGHTSVYWYQQALGLGLQFLLWYDEGEERNRGNFPPRFSGRQFPNYSSELNVNALELEDSALYLCASSWDWAQYFGPGTRLTVL.

This clonotype was observed a few times. The rearrangement links TRBV27 to TRBJ2-7, with 9 bases aligning to TRBD1. CDR1 is MNHEY, CDR2 SMNVEV, per germline (reference sequence). The CDR3 is 15 residues long. After removal of 0 bases from V and 1 base from J, the junction contained 1 base not matched to a gene. In DNA, the CDR3 is TGTGCCAGCAGTTTATCGACAGGGGGGTCCTACGAGCAGTACTTC. Residues: CASSLSTGGSYEQYF.

The chain carries TRBV2 and TRBJ2-2, with D tentatively TRBD2 (6 bases). The V gene's germline CDR1 is SNHLY and CDR2 FYNNEI. V shed 8 bases and J shed 1 base, with 14 bases lying between them. The CDR3 is 15 amino acids. The CDR3 protein is CASWGEGENTGELFF. CDR3 coding DNA: TGTGCCAGCTGGGGGGAAGGAGAGAACACCGGGGAGCTGTTTTTT.

This clonotype was counted only a few times. The CDR3 loop reads CASISGTGITEAFF. In nucleotides, the CDR3 is TGTGCCAGCATTTCCGGGACAGGGATCACTGAAGCTTTCTTT. The J gene is TRBJ1-1, the V gene TRBV12-3 or TRBV12-4; 9 bases are shared with TRBD1. V lost 7 bases, J lost 4 bases, and 7 bases stayed unmatched. This CDR3 comprises 14 residues.

The V and J genes are TRBV19 and TRBJ1-1; D remains ambiguous. The CDR3 is 11 amino acids. V lost 7 bases and J 3 bases, leaving 6 bases between the germline ends. CDR1 LNHDA and CDR2 SQIVND come from the germline V gene (reference sequence). The CDR3 sequence is CASILHTEAFF. The DNA for the CDR3 is TGTGCCAGTATCTTGCACACTGAAGCTTTCTTT.

The chain carries TRBV6-5 and TRBJ2-6, with D possibly being TRBD1 or TRBD2 (6 bases each). From germline, CDR1 is MNHEY and CDR2 SVGAGI. Deletions cut 4 bases from V and 2 bases from J, with 18 bases between. The CDR3 is made up of 18 amino acids. The CDR3: CASSWGAGAHAGANVLTF. The CDR3 region has the DNA TGTGCCAGCAGTTGGGGGGCCGGGGCGCATGCTGGGGCCAACGTCCTGACTTTC.

This clonotype was recorded at least ten times. The gene calls are TRBV6-2 or TRBV6-3 and TRBJ1-1, with D uncertain. The CDR3 totals 13 residues. CDR1 and CDR2 from the germline V gene are MNHEY and SVGEGT. V was shortened by 4 bases and J by 2 bases, with 8 bases between the two germline ends. This CDR3 reads CASSSVYNTEAFF. The CDR3 region has the DNA TGTGCCAGCAGTTCCGTTTACAACACTGAAGCTTTCTTT.

The chain is built from TRBV5-5 and TRBJ2-7; maybe TRBD2 (6 bases). Germline CDR1 SGHKS, CDR2 YYEKEE (reference sequence). The CDR3 is 13 residues long. Trimming cost V 4 bases and J 6 bases, with 14 bases left between them. CDR3: CASSVGLPGEQYF. The CDR3, as DNA: TGTGCCAGCAGCGTGGGACTCCCGGGCGAGCAGTACTTC.

The V call is TRBV12-3 or TRBV12-4, the J call TRBJ2-3; the D gene is possibly TRBD2 (5 bases). V lost 7 bases, J lost 1 base, and 15 bases lay in between. The CDR3 has 15 residues. The DNA of the CDR3 is TGTGCCAGCACCATATCGGGGTGGGGCACAGATACGCAGTATTTT. It translates to CASTISGWGTDTQYF.

The chain uses TRBV7-8 and TRBJ2-3, with TRBD2 identical over 12 bases. Germline CDR1 reads SGHVS; CDR2 reads FQNEAQ. V gave up 3 bases and J gave up 4 bases; unmatched junction bases: 5. The CDR3 runs 16 residues. CDR3 protein: CASSLPSGGVADTQYF. The CDR3 DNA sequence: TGTGCCAGCAGCTTGCCTAGCGGGGGGGTCGCAGATACGCAGTATTTT. Full variable domain (outside the CDR3, taken from reference TRBV7-8 and TRBJ2-3): GAGVSQSPRYKVAKRGQDVALRCDPISGHVSLFWYQQALGQGPEFLTYFQNEAQLDKSGLPSDRFFAERPEGSVSTLKIQRTQQEDSAVYLCASSLPSGGVADTQYFGPGTRLTVL.

In this sample, this clonotype turned up a few times. The rearrangement uses TRBV29-1 and TRBJ1-1; a weak D match, TRBD1 (5 bases). Trimming removed 3 bases at V and 4 bases at J, with 9 bases between. The CDR3 spans 12 residues. Germline CDR1 and CDR2: SQVTM and ANQGSEA. The CDR3 here is CSVEAGGTEAFF. CDR3 sequence (DNA): TGCAGCGTTGAGGCGGGGGGCACTGAAGCTTTCTTT.

Ten or more counts support this clonotype. CDR3 nucleotides: TGTGCCAGCGCGACTAGCGGATCGATCTACGAGCAGTACTTC. This encodes CASATSGSIYEQYF. The chain couples TRBV2 to TRBJ2-7; TRBD2 agrees at 9 bases. V lost 8 bases to trimming and J lost 3 bases; unmatched junction nucleotides: 8. This CDR3 is 14 amino acids long. Germline lookup yields CDR1 SNHLY and CDR2 FYNNEI. The whole variable domain, filled in from reference TRBV2 and TRBJ2-7, reads EPEVTQTPSHQVTQMGQEVILRCVPISNHLYFYWYRQILGQKVEFLVSFYNNEISEKSEIFDDQFSVERPDGSNFTLKIRSTKLEDSAMYFCASATSGSIYEQYFGPGTRLTVT.

V usage is TRBV14 and J usage is TRBJ1-2, with a tentative D call TRBD1 (5 bases). The CDR3 has 13 amino acids. V was pared by 1 base and J by 8 bases, with 11 bases between. Germline loops: CDR1 SGHDN, CDR2 FVKESK. CDR3 nucleotides: TGTGCCAGCAGCCAAGTCAGGGTGGGCGGCTACACCTTC. Translated, it gives CASSQVRVGGYTF.

The J gene is TRBJ1-4, the V gene TRBV29-1, with D perhaps matching TRBD1 (5 bases). V lost 4 bases, J lost 6 bases, and 15 bases lay in between. CDR3 length: 14 residues. The germline V gene has CDR1 SQVTM and CDR2 ANQGSEA. CDR3 DNA: TGCAGCGTTGCGAGCGGGACGTTTGATGAAAAACTGTTTTTT. This sequence encodes CSVASGTFDEKLFF.

Notes on this clonotype: The final CDR3 position lacks the conserved phenylalanine or tryptophan, pointing to a likely read error. The chain links TRBV28 to TRBJ2-7; TRBD2 might be the D (6 bases). Germline CDR1 is MDHEN and CDR2 is SYDVKM. The length of the CDR3 is 11 residues. CDR3 sequence: CASGRGYEQYL. The CDR3 nucleotides read TGTGCGAGCGGGCGCGGGTACGAGCAGTACCTC.

This clonotype turned up a few times. This sequence joins TRBV24-1 and TRBJ2-1; weak D call: TRBD2 (6 bases). Deletions cut 2 bases from V and 5 bases from J, with 21 bases between. The CDR3 is made up of 18 amino acids. Germline V gene lookup returns CDR1 KGHDR and CDR2 SFDVKD. CDR3 coding DNA: TGTGCCACCAGTGATTCCAGGGACGCGGGGTTCCAGAACAATGAGCAGTTCTTC. This translates into CATSDSRDAGFQNNEQFF.